This TCR beta chain was observed in a study of shared clonotypes between healthy human individuals. Clones were read by immunoSEQ multiplex PCR, and TCRdb kept only the in-frame ones, dropping some. The table lists about 110,000 clones, approximately 65% of them singletons. The table lists this clone with a count of one. CDR1 and CDR2 from the germline V gene are LNHDA and SQIVND (reference sequence). The CDR3 extends over 15 amino acids. Trimming removed 6 bases from V and 2 bases from J, with 17 bases in between. The receptor's source is a woman aged 25 to 39 in good health. The sample was memory CD8+ T cells sorted from blood. Subset given: CD45RO+ cells pooled with CCR7-negative TemRA cells. The chain uses TRBV19 and TRBJ2-7, with D unclear. CDR3 amino acids: CASSTRPDVPYEQYF. CDR3 coding DNA: TGTGCCAGTAGCACCAGGCCTGACGTCCCCTACGAGCAGTACTTC.